This T cell receptor beta chain is drawn from a study of blood T cell repertoires in COVID-19. Looking at the study overall: T cells, B-cell-depleted T cells, or PBMCs supplied cDNA or gDNA.

There are 14 residues in the CDR3. V lost 8 bases, J lost 7 bases, and 6 bases stayed unmatched. Germline V CDR1 and CDR2: LNHDA, SQIVND (reference sequence). Profiled with immunoSEQ multiplex PCR; TCRdb holds only in-frame clones, not every one. This table holds roughly 37,000 clones, 65% to 80% found once. The sample was peripheral blood. This clonotype originated in a man in his 60s with active COVID-19. The genes are TRBV19 and TRBJ1-4, with 11 positions matching TRBD1. The DNA for the CDR3 is TGTGCCAGTGCCCCCGGGACAGGGGGTGAAAAACTGTTTTTT. Translation gives CASAPGTGGEKLFF.